This record looks at one T cell receptor (beta chain) sequence and its context. This sample was included in a study of T cell repertoires in cytomegalovirus infection. Each CDR3 protein gets one entry after TCRdb re-called the reads with MiXCR. Of approximately 170,000 distinct CDR3 sequences in the sample, 15% to 20% were seen once. CDR3 length equals 15 residues. Trimming removed 4 bases from V and 3 bases from J; junction bases left unmatched: 8. CDR1 SQVTM and CDR2 ANQGSEA come from the germline V gene. V usage is TRBV29-1 and J usage is TRBJ2-3; 9 bases map to TRBD2. This receptor was taken from a human donor in good health (CMV status not recorded). Some clones in this sample may be carry-over from other donors' samples. The sample taken for sequencing was CD8+ T cells from PBMCs. Written as DNA, the CDR3 is TGCAGCGTTGTGGGCGGGAGGGATTTGACAGATACGCAGTATTTT. This sequence encodes CSVVGGRDLTDTQYF.